A single sample is the source of the 8 T cell receptor beta chains below, sequenced in a study of blood T cell repertoires in COVID-19. The data were produced by immunoSEQ multiplex PCR, yet TCRdb's version contains in-frame clones alone and is incomplete. The table records some 78,000 clones, roughly 88% of them present only once. Source material: peripheral blood. These receptors originate from a middle-aged man with active or convalescent COVID-19.

CDR3 sequence reads: CASSARTGWMNTEAFF. As DNA, the CDR3 is TGTGCCAGTAGTGCCCGGACAGGGTGGATGAACACTGAAGCTTTCTTT. The rearrangement links TRBV19 to TRBJ1-1, with 8 bases identical to TRBD1. CDR3 length equals 16 residues. The junction had 8 bases not matched to a gene; V was cut back by 5 bases and J by 0 bases. The germline V gene encodes CDR1 LNHDA and CDR2 SQIVND (reference sequence).

The V call is TRBV7-2, the J call TRBJ2-3; 12 bases fit TRBD2. Germline V gene lookup returns CDR1 SGHTA and CDR2 FQGNSA. CDR3 length: 17 residues. With V trimmed by 3 bases and J by 0 bases, 4 bases remained unmatched. DNA for the CDR3: TGTGCCAGCAGCTTTAGGACTAGCGGGACTAGCACAGATACGCAGTATTTT. It translates to CASSFRTSGTSTDTQYF.

The chain is built from TRBV27 and TRBJ2-4, with D perhaps TRBD1 (6 bases). V was shortened by 3 bases and J by 7 bases, with 13 bases between the two germline ends. CDR1 MNHEY and CDR2 SMNVEV come from the germline V gene (reference sequence). The CDR3 extends over 14 amino acids. The DNA of the CDR3 is TGTGCCAGCAGTTTGCACAGGGACGAGAACATTCAGTACTTC. This gives the protein CASSLHRDENIQYF.

This clone is a singleton in its sample. The chain combines TRBV2 with TRBJ2-1; D may be TRBD2 (7 bases). Germline CDR1 reads SNHLY; CDR2 reads FYNNEI. V was shortened by 7 bases and J by 5 bases, with 12 bases between the two germline ends. The CDR3 length is 13 residues. The CDR3 protein is CASIGGGDNEQFF. CDR3 in DNA: TGTGCCAGCATAGGGGGAGGGGACAATGAGCAGTTCTTC.

J is TRBJ1-3 and V is TRBV27; weak D call: TRBD1 (5 bases). Trimming took 1 base from V and 4 from J, leaving 5 bases between them. This CDR3 is 13 amino acids long. Germline CDR1 reads MNHEY; CDR2 reads SMNVEV (reference sequence). DNA of the CDR3: TGTGCCAGCAGTTTATACAGGGGAAACACCATATATTTT. Translating gives CASSLYRGNTIYF.

This clone was counted a single time. The V and J genes are TRBV7-2 and TRBJ2-7; 10 nucleotides align to TRBD2. V was pared by 5 bases and J by 3 bases, with 7 bases of the junction left unmatched. In germline, CDR1 is SGHTA, CDR2 FQGNSA. The CDR3 spans 15 residues. The CDR3 protein is CASSATSGAYYEQYF. As DNA, the CDR3 is TGTGCCAGCAGCGCCACTAGCGGGGCATACTACGAGCAGTACTTC.

V and J are TRBV30 and TRBJ1-1; D perhaps matches TRBD1 (6 bases). The CDR3 has 14 residues. The germline V gene has CDR1 GTSNPN and CDR2 SVGIG (reference sequence). Between the trimmed V and J ends, which lost 4 bases and 1 base, there was a span of 13 bases. The CDR3 reads CAWKPRTANTEAFF. Here the CDR3 DNA reads TGTGCCTGGAAACCGCGGACAGCGAACACTGAAGCTTTCTTT.

The chain carries TRBV6-6 and TRBJ2-1; unclear D gene. Trimming left V 0 bases short and J 9 bases short, with 3 bases between. The CDR3 extends over 11 amino acids. Germline lookup yields CDR1 MNHNY and CDR2 SVGAGI (reference sequence). The CDR3 DNA reads TGTGCCAGCAGTTACTCCCGTGAGCAGTTCTTC. This gives the protein CASSYSREQFF.